This is a list of T cell receptor beta chains from one sample in a study of CD8 T cells in ankylosing spondylitis. TCRdb processed the 5' RACE reads anew with MiXCR; each CDR3 protein has one entry. This sample yields 220,000 or so distinct CDR3 sequences, of which about 16% are seen a single time; about 42% belongs to the top ten. Material for sequencing was blood, either unsorted or a sorted T cell fraction (not recorded which). These TCRs come from a male donor with ankylosing spondylitis. Each CDR3 is given with its conserved first and last residue. The D gene is left open where the match is weak. Clone size is not always given. Where it is, it says once, few, many or a class for expanded clones.

CDR3 DNA: TGTGCCAGCAGTCCCGGCCCAGGGGCCCTTGATAACTATGGCTACACCTTC; CDR3 protein: CASSPGPGALDNYGYTF; V gene: TRBV28; D gene: NA; J gene: TRBJ1-2; clone size: NA
CDR3 DNA: TGCGCCAGCAGCCCAGAGATCCTGATGGGGGCGAAAGGGGATGAGCAGTTCTTC; CDR3 protein: CASSPEILMGAKGDEQFF; V gene: TRBV4-1; D gene: NA; J gene: TRBJ2-1; clone size: NA
CDR3 DNA: TGTGCCAGCAGTTTATTCCGACCCGGGGAGCTGTTTTTT; CDR3 protein: CASSLFRPGELFF; V gene: TRBV28; D gene: NA; J gene: TRBJ2-2; clone size: many
CDR3 DNA: TGCAGCGCTCCCTGGCCGGGCGCTAAAGCTTTCTTT; CDR3 protein: CSAPWPGAKAFF; V gene: TRBV29-1; D gene: NA; J gene: TRBJ1-1; clone size: NA
CDR3 DNA: TGCGCCAGCAGCCAAGAAGGGGCCCCGGCAGAATCTAACTATGGCTACACCTTC; CDR3 protein: CASSQEGAPAESNYGYTF; V gene: TRBV4-1; D gene: NA; J gene: TRBJ1-2; clone size: NA
CDR3 DNA: TGCGCCAGCAGCTTCACAGGGACGAACACTGAAGCTTTCTTT; CDR3 protein: CASSFTGTNTEAFF; V gene: TRBV5-1; D gene: NA; J gene: TRBJ1-1; clone size: NA
CDR3 DNA: TGTGCCAGCAGTGCGGCAGGGGGGGTGGAGACCCAGTACTTC; CDR3 protein: CASSAAGGVETQYF; V gene: TRBV13; D gene: NA; J gene: TRBJ2-5; clone size: NA
CDR3 DNA: TGTGCCAGCAGTCCACGAGGGCCCACGAACACTGAAGCTTTCTTT; CDR3 protein: CASSPRGPTNTEAFF; V gene: TRBV6-1; D gene: NA; J gene: TRBJ1-1; clone size: NA
CDR3 DNA: TGTGCTAGTGGATCGACTAGCGGGAGGTACAATGAGCAGTTCTTC; CDR3 protein: CASGSTSGRYNEQFF; V gene: TRBV12-5; D gene: TRBD2; J gene: TRBJ2-1; clone size: few
CDR3 DNA: TGTGCCAGCAGCCTGACTTGGGACAGGGGGCTTTTCGAGCAGTACTTC; CDR3 protein: CASSLTWDRGLFEQYF; V gene: TRBV12-3/TRBV12-4; D gene: TRBD1; J gene: TRBJ2-7; clone size: many
CDR3 DNA: TGTGCCAGCAGCTTAGCGTCTGATAGCGGGGAAAGCACAGATACGCAGTATTTT; CDR3 protein: CASSLASDSGESTDTQYF; V gene: TRBV11-1; D gene: TRBD2; J gene: TRBJ2-3; clone size: NA
CDR3 DNA: TGTGCCAGTAGTAACAGACAGGGGGGGATTCAGCCCCAGCATTTT; CDR3 protein: CASSNRQGGIQPQHF; V gene: TRBV19; D gene: TRBD1; J gene: TRBJ1-5; clone size: NA
CDR3 DNA: TGTGCCAGCAGCTTGAGGGGGTCACAAATAAGTACTAACTATGGCTACACCTTC; CDR3 protein: CASSLRGSQISTNYGYTF; V gene: TRBV5-7; D gene: NA; J gene: TRBJ1-2; clone size: many
CDR3 DNA: TGTGCCAGCAGCCAACCGGACCCGCCGGGGGAGACCCAGTACTTC; CDR3 protein: CASSQPDPPGETQYF; V gene: TRBV3-1; D gene: NA; J gene: TRBJ2-5; clone size: few
CDR3 DNA: TGTGCCAGCAGTTACGACAGTCTGAATGAGCAGTTCTTC; CDR3 protein: CASSYDSLNEQFF; V gene: TRBV6-5; D gene: NA; J gene: TRBJ2-1; clone size: NA
CDR3 DNA: TGTGCCAGCAGCTTCGGGGCAGGGGGCGCCTATAATTCACCCCTCCACTTT; CDR3 protein: CASSFGAGGAYNSPLHF; V gene: TRBV5-6; D gene: TRBD1; J gene: TRBJ1-6; clone size: few
CDR3 DNA: TGTGCCAGCAGCTTAGGCGCGGGGTTAGACTATGGCTACACCTTC; CDR3 protein: CASSLGAGLDYGYTF; V gene: TRBV13; D gene: NA; J gene: TRBJ1-2; clone size: NA
CDR3 DNA: TGTGCCAGCAGTGATGCGACAGGGGGAGTTCCCTACGAGCAGTACTTC; CDR3 protein: CASSDATGGVPYEQYF; V gene: TRBV6-1; D gene: TRBD1; J gene: TRBJ2-7; clone size: NA
CDR3 DNA: TGTGCCAGCAGCCGAGGACAGCTCGGGGAGCTGTTTTTT; CDR3 protein: CASSRGQLGELFF; V gene: TRBV6-2/TRBV6-3; D gene: NA; J gene: TRBJ2-2; clone size: NA
CDR3 DNA: TGTGCCACCAGCAGATTAAGGTCCGGACCGATCAATGAGCAGTTCTTC; CDR3 protein: CATSRLRSGPINEQFF; V gene: TRBV15; D gene: NA; J gene: TRBJ2-1; clone size: few
CDR3 DNA: TGTGCCAGCAGCCAAGAGGATCTGAGAACCTACGAGCAGTACTTC; CDR3 protein: CASSQEDLRTYEQYF; V gene: TRBV4-2; D gene: NA; J gene: TRBJ2-7; clone size: many
CDR3 DNA: TGTGCCAGCAGTTACTTGCAGGGGGAGGTGAACACTGAAGCTTTCTTT; CDR3 protein: CASSYLQGEVNTEAFF; V gene: TRBV6-2/TRBV6-3; D gene: TRBD1; J gene: TRBJ1-1; clone size: once
CDR3 DNA: TGCAGTGCCCGGGCGGCCCTCCGGGAGACCCAGTACTTC; CDR3 protein: CSARAALRETQYF; V gene: TRBV20-1; D gene: NA; J gene: TRBJ2-5; clone size: many
CDR3 DNA: TGTGCCAGCAGCGTGCCTCTAGCGGGCGTCCAAGAGACCCAGTACTTC; CDR3 protein: CASSVPLAGVQETQYF; V gene: TRBV3-1; D gene: TRBD2; J gene: TRBJ2-5; clone size: few